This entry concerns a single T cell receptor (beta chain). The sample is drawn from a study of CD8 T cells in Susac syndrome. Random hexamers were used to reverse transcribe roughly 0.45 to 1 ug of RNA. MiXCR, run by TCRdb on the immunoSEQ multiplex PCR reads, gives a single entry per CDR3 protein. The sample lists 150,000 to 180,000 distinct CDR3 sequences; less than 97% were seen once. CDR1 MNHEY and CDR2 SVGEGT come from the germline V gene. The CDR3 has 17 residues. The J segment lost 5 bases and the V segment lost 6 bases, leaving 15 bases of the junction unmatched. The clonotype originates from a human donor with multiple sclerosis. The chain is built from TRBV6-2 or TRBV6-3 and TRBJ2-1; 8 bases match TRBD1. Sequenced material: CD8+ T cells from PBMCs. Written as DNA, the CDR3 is TGTGCCAGCAGCTTATACGCTCCAGGGGGCCCAAACAATGAGCAGTTCTTC. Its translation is CASSLYAPGGPNNEQFF.